The T cell receptor beta chain described here comes from a study of technical replicates of blood from a few donors. The method was immunoSEQ multiplex PCR; TCRdb's version includes in-frame clones alone and lacks a portion of them. This sample has about 89,000 clones, with approximately 94% found just once. The V gene end was trimmed by 5 bases and the J gene end by 6 bases; junction bases not matched to a gene: 8. This CDR3 contains 15 residues. From germline, CDR1 is LNHDA and CDR2 SQIVND (reference sequence). The sequenced sample was T cells isolated from PBMCs. The sequence was obtained from a human donor in good health. This chain connects TRBV19 to TRBJ1-4; 8 nucleotides align to TRBD1. The CDR3 region has the DNA TGTGCCAGTAGTCCTCAGGGGGCAATGGATGAAAAACTGTTTTTT. Protein: CASSPQGAMDEKLFF.